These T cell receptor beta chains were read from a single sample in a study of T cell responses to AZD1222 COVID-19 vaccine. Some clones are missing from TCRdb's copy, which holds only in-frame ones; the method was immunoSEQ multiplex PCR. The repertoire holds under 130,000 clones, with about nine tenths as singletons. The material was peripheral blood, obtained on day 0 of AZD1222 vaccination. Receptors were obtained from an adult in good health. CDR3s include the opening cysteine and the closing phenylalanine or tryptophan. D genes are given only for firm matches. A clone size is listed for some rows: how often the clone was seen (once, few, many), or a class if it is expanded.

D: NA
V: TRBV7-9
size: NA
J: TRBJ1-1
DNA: TGTGCCAGCAGCTTCCAGGGAAGGACTGAAGCTTTCTTT
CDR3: CASSFQGRTEAFF

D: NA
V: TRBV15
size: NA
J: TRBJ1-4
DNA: TGTGCCACCAGCAGTATCGGTTCGTCTAATGAAAAACTGTTTTTT
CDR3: CATSSIGSSNEKLFF

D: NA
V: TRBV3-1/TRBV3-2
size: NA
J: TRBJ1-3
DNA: TGTGCCAGCAGCCCTCGGGGAGGGACCATATATTTT
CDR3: CASSPRGGTIYF

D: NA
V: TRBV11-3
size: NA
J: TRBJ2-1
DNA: TGTGCCAGCAGCTTAGATGAGTACAATGAGCAGTTCTTC
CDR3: CASSLDEYNEQFF

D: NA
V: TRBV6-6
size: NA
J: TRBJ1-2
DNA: TGTGCCAGCAGTTACAATGGCTACACCTTC
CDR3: CASSYNGYTF

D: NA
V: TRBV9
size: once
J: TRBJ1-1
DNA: TGTGCCAGCAGCGTAGGAAGAATACAAGAAGGGGGGACTGAAGCTTTCTTT
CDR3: CASSVGRIQEGGTEAFF

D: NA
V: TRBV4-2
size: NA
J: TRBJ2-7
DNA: TGTGCCAGCAGCCAAGCAAGCGGATCCTACGAGCAGTACTTC
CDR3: CASSQASGSYEQYF

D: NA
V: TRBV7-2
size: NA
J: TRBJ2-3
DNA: TGTGCCAGCAGCTCCCGATCTAGCGTTGTAACAGATACGCAGTATTTT
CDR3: CASSSRSSVVTDTQYF

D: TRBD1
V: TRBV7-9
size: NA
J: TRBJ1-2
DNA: TGTGCCAGCAGCCGCCAACAGGGGGGAAGTGGCTACACCTTC
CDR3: CASSRQQGGSGYTF

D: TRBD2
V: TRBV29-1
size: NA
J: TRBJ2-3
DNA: TGCAGCGTTGATACGGGTTTAGCGGGGGCAACATTGAGCACAGATACGCAGTATTTT
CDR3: CSVDTGLAGATLSTDTQYF

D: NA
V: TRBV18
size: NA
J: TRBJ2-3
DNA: TGTGCCAGCTCACCAATAGGTGTCGGGGCAGATACGCAGTATTTT
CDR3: CASSPIGVGADTQYF

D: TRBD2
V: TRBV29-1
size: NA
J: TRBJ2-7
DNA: TGCAGCGTGTCTGGGAGGCCTAGCGGCTCCTACGAGCAGTACTTC
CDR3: CSVSGRPSGSYEQYF

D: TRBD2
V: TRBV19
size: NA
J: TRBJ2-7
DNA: TGTGCCAGTAGTACGGGGACTAGTCGGGTATACGAGCAGTACTTC
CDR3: CASSTGTSRVYEQYF

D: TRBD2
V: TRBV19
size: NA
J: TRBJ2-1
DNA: TGTGCCGCTAGAGATCCACGAGCGGCGGGAGTGGGGGAGCAGTTCTTC
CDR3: CAARDPRAAGVGEQFF

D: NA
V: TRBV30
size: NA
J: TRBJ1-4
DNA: TGTGCCTGGAGTGTAATGAGTAATGAAAAACTGTTTTTT
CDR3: CAWSVMSNEKLFF

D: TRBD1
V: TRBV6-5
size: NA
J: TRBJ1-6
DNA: TGTGCCAGCAGTTTGGGACAGAGTCATAATTCACCCCTCCACTTT
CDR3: CASSLGQSHNSPLHF

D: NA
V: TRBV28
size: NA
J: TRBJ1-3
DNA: TGTGCCAGCAGTTCGGGAGGTGCTGGAAACACCATATATTTT
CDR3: CASSSGGAGNTIYF

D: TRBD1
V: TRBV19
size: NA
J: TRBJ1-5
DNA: TGTGCCAGTAGTAATCTTGACAGGGGTAGCAATCAGCCCCAGCATTTT
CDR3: CASSNLDRGSNQPQHF

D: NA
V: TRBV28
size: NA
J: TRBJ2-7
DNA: TGTGCCAGCAGTTTACCAGGGAGCTCCTACGAGCAGTACTTC
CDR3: CASSLPGSSYEQYF

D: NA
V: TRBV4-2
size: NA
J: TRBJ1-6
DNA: TGTGCCAGCAGCCGGGAGGATTCACCCCTCCACTTT
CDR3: CASSREDSPLHF

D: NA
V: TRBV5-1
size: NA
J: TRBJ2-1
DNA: TGCGCCAGCAGCGTGTCCCGTGTTAGCCTGAGCTCCTACAATGAGCAGTTCTTC
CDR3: CASSVSRVSLSSYNEQFF

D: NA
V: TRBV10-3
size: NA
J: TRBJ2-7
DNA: TGTGCCATCAGTGCCACCTACGAGCAGTACTTC
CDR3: CAISATYEQYF

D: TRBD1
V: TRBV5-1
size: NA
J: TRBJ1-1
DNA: TGCGCCAGCAGCTCCATAACGGACAGGGGTACTGAAGCTTTCTTT
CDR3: CASSSITDRGTEAFF

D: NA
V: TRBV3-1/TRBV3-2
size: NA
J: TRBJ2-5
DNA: TGTGCCAGCAGCCCGTCCGGGGTGGGGGAGACCCAGTACTTC
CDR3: CASSPSGVGETQYF

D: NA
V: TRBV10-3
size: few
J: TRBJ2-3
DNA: TGTGCCATCAGTGGAACAGGGGGGGCTAGCACAGATACGCAGTATTTT
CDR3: CAISGTGGASTDTQYF

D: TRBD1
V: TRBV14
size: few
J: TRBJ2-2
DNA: TGTGCCAGCAGCCGCTTAGGACAGGGTAACACCGGGGAGCTGTTTTTT
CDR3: CASSRLGQGNTGELFF

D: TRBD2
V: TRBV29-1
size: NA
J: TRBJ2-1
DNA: TGCAGCGCCCCTGCCGAGACTAGCGCCTACAATGAGCAGTTCTTC
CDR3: CSAPAETSAYNEQFF

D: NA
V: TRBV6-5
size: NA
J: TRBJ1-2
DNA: TGTGCCAGCAGTACCTCACGACAGGCCAGCTATGGCTACACCTTC
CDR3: CASSTSRQASYGYTF

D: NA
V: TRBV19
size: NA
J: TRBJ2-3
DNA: TGTGCCAGTAGTATAGAGCCACAGAGCACAGATACGCAGTATTTT
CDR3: CASSIEPQSTDTQYF

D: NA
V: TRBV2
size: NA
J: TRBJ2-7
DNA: TGTGCCAGCAGTGAACAAAGGGTGGGCGAGCAGTACTTC
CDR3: CASSEQRVGEQYF

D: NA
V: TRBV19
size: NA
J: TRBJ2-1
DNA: TGTGCCAGTAGTATGAGCGGACAGGAGCAGTTCTTC
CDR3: CASSMSGQEQFF

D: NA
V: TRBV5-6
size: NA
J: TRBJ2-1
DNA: TGTGCCAGCAGCCTATTTCAGGGGTTCTCCTCCTACAATGAGCAGTTCTTC
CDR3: CASSLFQGFSSYNEQFF

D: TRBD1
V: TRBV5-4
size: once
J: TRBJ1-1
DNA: TGTGCCAGCAGCTTAGGGCAGGGGGCACCGGGAACTGAAGCTTTCTTT
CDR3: CASSLGQGAPGTEAFF

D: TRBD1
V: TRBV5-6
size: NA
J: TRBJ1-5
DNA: TGTGCCAGCAGCTTGAAACAGGGGGGGGATCAGCCCCAGCATTTT
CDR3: CASSLKQGGDQPQHF

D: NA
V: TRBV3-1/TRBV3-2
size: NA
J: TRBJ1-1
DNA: TGTGCCAGCAGCCGGGGGCAGATGAACACTGAAGCTTTCTTT
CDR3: CASSRGQMNTEAFF

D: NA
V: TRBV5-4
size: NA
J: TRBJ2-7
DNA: TGTGCCAGCAGCGTGGACAGCTCGAGCTCCTACGAGCAGTACTTC
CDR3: CASSVDSSSSYEQYF

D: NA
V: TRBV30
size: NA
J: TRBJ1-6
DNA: TGTGCCTGGCAGGAGTCTTATAATTCACCCCTCCACTTT
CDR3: CAWQESYNSPLHF

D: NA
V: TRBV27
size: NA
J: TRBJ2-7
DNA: TGTGCCAGCAGTTTGAAACGAGAGCAGTACTTC
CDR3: CASSLKREQYF

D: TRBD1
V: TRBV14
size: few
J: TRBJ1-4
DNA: TGTGCCAGCAGCCGATACAGGGGGAAGCGCGAAAAACTGTTTTTT
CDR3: CASSRYRGKREKLFF

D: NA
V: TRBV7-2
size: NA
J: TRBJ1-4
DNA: TGTGCCAGCAGCTTAGAGCCTTTGGATGAAAAACTGTTTTTT
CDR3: CASSLEPLDEKLFF

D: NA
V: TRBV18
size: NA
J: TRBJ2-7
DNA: TGTGCCAGCTCACAAACGGGACGGGGCTCCTACGAGCAGTACTTC
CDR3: CASSQTGRGSYEQYF

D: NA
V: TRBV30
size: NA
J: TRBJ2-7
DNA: TGTGCCTGGAGCGAGCAGTACGAGCAGTACTTC
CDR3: CAWSEQYEQYF

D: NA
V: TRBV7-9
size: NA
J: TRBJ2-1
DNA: TGTGCCAGCAGCTCCGGACTGGAATTAGCTGAGCAGTTCTTC
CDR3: CASSSGLELAEQFF

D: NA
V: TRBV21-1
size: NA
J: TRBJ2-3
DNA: TGTGCCAGCAGCAAAGCGCGGGGGACTAGCGGGAGCGCTAGCACAGATACGCAGTATTTT
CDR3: CASSKARGTSGSASTDTQYF

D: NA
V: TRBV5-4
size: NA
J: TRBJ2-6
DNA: TGTGCCAGCAGCCCGCCAGAGGGGGGGCGAGGGTTCGGGGCCAACGTCCTGACTTTC
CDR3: CASSPPEGGRGFGANVLTF

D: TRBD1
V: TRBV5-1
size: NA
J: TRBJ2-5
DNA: TGCGCCAGCAGCACCGACAGGGCCGGAGAGACCCAGTACTTC
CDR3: CASSTDRAGETQYF

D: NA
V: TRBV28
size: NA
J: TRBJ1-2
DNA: TGTGCCAGCAGTTTATTACCGGGAACCTATGGCTACACCTTC
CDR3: CASSLLPGTYGYTF

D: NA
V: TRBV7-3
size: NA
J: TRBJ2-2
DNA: TGTGCCAGCAGCTACAGGGGAGGGGGGAACACCGGGGAGCTGTTTTTT
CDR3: CASSYRGGGNTGELFF

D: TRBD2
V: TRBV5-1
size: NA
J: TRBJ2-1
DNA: TGCGCCAGCAGCTTGTACGCGGGAGGCGGCAATGAGCAGTTCTTC
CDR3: CASSLYAGGGNEQFF

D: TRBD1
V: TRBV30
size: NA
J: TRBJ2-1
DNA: TGTGCCTGGGAGTGGGGGGACCGGGACAGGGTCGATGAGCAGTTCTTC
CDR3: CAWEWGDRDRVDEQFF